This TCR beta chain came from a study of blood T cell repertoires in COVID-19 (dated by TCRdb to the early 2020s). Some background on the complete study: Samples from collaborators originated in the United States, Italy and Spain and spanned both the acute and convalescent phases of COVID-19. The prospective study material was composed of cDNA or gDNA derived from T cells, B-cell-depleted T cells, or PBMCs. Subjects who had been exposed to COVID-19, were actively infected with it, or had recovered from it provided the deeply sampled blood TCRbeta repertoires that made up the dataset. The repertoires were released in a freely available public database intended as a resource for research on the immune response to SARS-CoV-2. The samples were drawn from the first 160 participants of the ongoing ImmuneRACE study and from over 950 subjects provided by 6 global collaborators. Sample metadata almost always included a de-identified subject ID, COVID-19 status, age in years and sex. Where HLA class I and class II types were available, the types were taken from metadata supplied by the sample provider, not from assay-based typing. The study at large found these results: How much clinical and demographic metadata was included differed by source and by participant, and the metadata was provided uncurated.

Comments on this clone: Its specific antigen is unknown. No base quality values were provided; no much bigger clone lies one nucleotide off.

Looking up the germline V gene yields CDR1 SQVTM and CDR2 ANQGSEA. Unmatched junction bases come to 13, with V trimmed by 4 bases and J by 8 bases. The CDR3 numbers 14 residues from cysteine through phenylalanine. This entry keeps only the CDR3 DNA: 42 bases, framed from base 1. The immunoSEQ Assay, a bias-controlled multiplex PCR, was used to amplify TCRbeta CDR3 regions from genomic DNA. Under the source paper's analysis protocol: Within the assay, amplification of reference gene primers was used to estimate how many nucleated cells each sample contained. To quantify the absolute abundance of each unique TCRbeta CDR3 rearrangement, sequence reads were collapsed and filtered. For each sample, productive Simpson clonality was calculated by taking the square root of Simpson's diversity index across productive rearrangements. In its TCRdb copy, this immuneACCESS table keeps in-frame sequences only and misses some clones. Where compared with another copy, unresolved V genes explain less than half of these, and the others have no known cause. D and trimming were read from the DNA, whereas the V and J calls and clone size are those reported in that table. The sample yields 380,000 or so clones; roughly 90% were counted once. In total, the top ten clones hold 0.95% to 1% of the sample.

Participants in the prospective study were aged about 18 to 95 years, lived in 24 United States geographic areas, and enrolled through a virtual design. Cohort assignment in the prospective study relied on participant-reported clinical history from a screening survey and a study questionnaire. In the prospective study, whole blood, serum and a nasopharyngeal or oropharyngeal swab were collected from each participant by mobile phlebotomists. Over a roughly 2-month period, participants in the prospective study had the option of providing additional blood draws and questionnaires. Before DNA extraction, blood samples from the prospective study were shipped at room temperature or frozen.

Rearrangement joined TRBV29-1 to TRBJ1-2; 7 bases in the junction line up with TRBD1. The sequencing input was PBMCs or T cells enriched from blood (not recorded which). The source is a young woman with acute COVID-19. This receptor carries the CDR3 CSVGVGTGAGGYTF. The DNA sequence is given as TGCAGCGTTGGGGTGGGAACAGGGGCCGGCGGCTACACCTTC. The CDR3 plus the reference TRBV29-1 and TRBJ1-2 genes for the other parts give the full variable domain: SAVISQKPSRDICQRGTSLTIQCQVDSQVTMMFWYRQQPGQSLTLIATANQGSEATYESGFVIDKFPISRPNLTFSTLTVSNMSPEDSSIYLCSVGVGTGAGGYTFGSGTRLTVV.